Below, 20 T cell receptor beta chains from the same sample are listed, as sequenced in a study of cytomegalovirus exposure and HLA in healthy donors (dated by TCRdb to about 2017). Library creation used the immunoSEQ multiplex PCR assay. For the multiplex PCR, a mixture combining 60 forward primers for TCR Vbeta segments and 13 reverse primers for TCR Jbeta segments was used. This is the immuneACCESS table as TCRdb keeps it, with only in-frame sequences that have V and J called. A part of the clones is gone; compared with another copy, unresolved V genes explain less than half, and the rest is unexplained. Here the sample has some 100,000 clones; around 73% occur a single time. The ten largest clones take up approximately 8.4% of the sample. The sequencing sample was made of PBMCs. These receptors were obtained from a man between 40 and 49 years old in good health and CMV-seronegative.

The genes are TRBV4-2 and TRBJ2-7; 9 bases map to TRBD1. V shed 2 bases, J shed 2 bases, and the junction held 10 bases outside the gene matches. This CDR3 has 17 residues. The germline CDR1 and CDR2 sequences are LGHNA and YNFKEQ. CDR3 DNA sequence: TGTGCCAGCAGCCAACAGATACAGGGGGCGCGGACCTACGAGCAGTACTTC. This gives the protein CASSQQIQGARTYEQYF.

V and J are TRBV4-2 and TRBJ2-7; 8 bases map to TRBD1. This CDR3 has 17 amino acids. Trimming at V came to 3 bases and at J to 0 bases, leaving 10 bases not matched to a gene. CDR1 and CDR2 from the germline V gene are LGHNA and YNFKEQ. CDR3 coding DNA: TGTGCCAGCAGCCAGCGGTCAGGGGGCCTAAACTCCTACGAGCAGTACTTC. This encodes CASSQRSGGLNSYEQYF.

The rearrangement joins TRBV5-6 to TRBJ1-1; no reliable D call. The CDR3 runs 12 residues. CDR1 and CDR2 from the germline V gene are SGHDT and YYEEEE. This chain's CDR3 is CTCVGRNTEAFF. CDR3 nucleotides: TGTACCTGCGTGGGCAGGAACACTGAAGCTTTCTTT.

V usage is TRBV27 and J usage is TRBJ2-3; TRBD1 is a possible D gene (6 bases). CDR3 length: 15 amino acids. The V end lost 5 bases, the J end lost 3 bases, and 15 bases lay between the germline ends. CDR1 is MNHEY, CDR2 SMNVEV, per germline (reference sequence). CDR3 loop: CASSPEDSSTDTQYF. Here the CDR3 DNA reads TGTGCCAGCAGTCCGGAGGACAGTTCAACAGATACGCAGTATTTT.

The V and J genes are TRBV5-1 and TRBJ2-7, with D possibly matching TRBD1 (5 bases). Germline V CDR1 and CDR2: SGHRS, YFSETQ. This CDR3 has 13 residues. Trimming pared 2 bases from V and 2 bases from J, leaving 8 bases between. The CDR3 DNA sequence: TGCGCCAGCAGCTTATCACAGGCCTACGAGCAGTACTTC. Translated, it gives CASSLSQAYEQYF.

This chain connects TRBV5-1 to TRBJ1-2; a weak D match, TRBD1 (5 bases). The germline V gene encodes CDR1 SGHRS and CDR2 YFSETQ. Trimming pared 3 bases from V and 8 bases from J, leaving 23 bases between. The CDR3 is 16 amino acids. DNA for the CDR3: TGCGCCAGCAGCTGGGGGGGTGCGGGGCCCCAGTGGGGCTACACCTTC. The encoded protein is CASSWGGAGPQWGYTF.

J is TRBJ1-1 and V is TRBV10-3; D is possibly TRBD1 (6 bases). Germline assignment: CDR1 ENHRY and CDR2 SYGVKD. This CDR3 contains 14 residues. Trimming cost V 4 bases and J 1 base, with 10 bases left between them. CDR3 sequence: CAISGPTGNTEAFF. DNA of the CDR3: TGTGCCATCAGTGGACCGACAGGGAACACTGAAGCTTTCTTT.

The J gene is TRBJ1-6, the V gene TRBV7-2; D is ambiguous. Germline V gene lookup returns CDR1 SGHTA and CDR2 FQGNSA. Trimming cost V 2 bases and J 8 bases, with 16 bases left between them. This CDR3 spans 16 amino acids. The CDR3 spells CASSLRAVTRDSPLHF. CDR3 in DNA: TGTGCCAGCAGCTTAAGGGCAGTAACTAGGGATTCACCCCTCCACTTT. Using reference TRBV7-2 and TRBJ1-6 for the parts outside the CDR3, the full variable domain is GAGVSQSPSNKVTEKGKDVELRCDPISGHTALYWYRQSLGQGLEFLIYFQGNSAPDKSGLPSDRFSAERTGGSVSTLTIQRTQQEDSAVYLCASSLRAVTRDSPLHFGNGTRLTVT.

This chain links TRBV7-2 with TRBJ2-2, with 8 nucleotides matching TRBD2. Germline V CDR1 and CDR2: SGHTA, FQGNSA. The J segment lost 7 bases and the V segment lost 0 bases, leaving 7 bases of the junction unmatched. The CDR3 runs 16 residues. CDR3 residues: CASSLAPGGMGGELFF. The CDR3 nucleotides read TGTGCCAGCAGCTTAGCCCCGGGGGGGATGGGCGGGGAGCTGTTTTTT.

The rearrangement joins TRBV18 to TRBJ1-2, with 9 bases fitting TRBD1. Per germline, CDR1 KGHSH and CDR2 LQKENI. V lost 0 bases to trimming and J lost 5 bases; unmatched junction nucleotides: 4. The CDR3 runs to 15 residues. The CDR3 is CASSPPGQGGYGYTF. Here the CDR3 DNA reads TGTGCCAGCTCACCACCGGGACAGGGTGGATATGGCTACACCTTC.

This clone came up a few times. The chain combines TRBV5-6 with TRBJ1-2; no clear D gene. Germline loops: CDR1 SGHDT, CDR2 YYEEEE. CDR3 size: 15 residues. The V end lost 3 bases, the J end lost 1 base, and 13 bases lay between the germline ends. The CDR3 sequence is CASSSLIGFNYGYTF. The CDR3 DNA is TGTGCCAGCAGCTCCCTTATCGGGTTTAACTATGGCTACACCTTC.

V is TRBV6-1 and J is TRBJ1-5, with 7 bases matching TRBD1. The CDR3 has 15 residues. V trimming: 7 bases; J trimming: 4 bases; junction bases outside the gene matches: 10. Germline CDR1 MNHNS, CDR2 SASEGT. CDR3: CASNQFGTVNQPQHF. The CDR3 DNA is TGTGCCAGCAATCAGTTCGGGACAGTGAATCAGCCCCAGCATTTT.

The chain employs TRBV18 and TRBJ1-1; 7 nucleotides align to TRBD1. Germline V gene sequence: CDR1 KGHSH, CDR2 LQKENI. CDR3 length: 14 amino acids. V lost 5 bases and J lost 5; bases outside the gene matches: 8. CDR3 in amino acids: CASSAPGGWTEAFF. The CDR3 nucleotides read TGTGCCAGCTCAGCCCCAGGGGGGTGGACTGAAGCTTTCTTT.

This chain joins TRBV25-1 and TRBJ1-5, with TRBD1 identical over 7 bases. The CDR3 totals 14 residues. V lost 3 bases to trimming and J lost 7 bases; unmatched junction nucleotides: 6. CDR1 and CDR2 from the germline V gene are MGHDK and SYGVNS. This CDR3 is CASSETGYLQPQHF. In DNA form, the CDR3 reads TGTGCCAGCAGTGAGACAGGGTACTTGCAGCCCCAGCATTTT.

This clone was observed a single time. V is TRBV19 and J is TRBJ2-7; a possible D gene is TRBD1 (5 bases). This CDR3 has 16 amino acids. The germline gives CDR1 LNHDA, CDR2 SQIVND (reference sequence). Trimming removed 6 bases at V and 3 bases at J, with 21 bases between. The CDR3 nucleotides read TGTGCCAGTAGCAGGGCGTGGGGTGCTGGGGTCTACGAGCAGTACTTC. Translated, it gives CASSRAWGAGVYEQYF.

This clone was counted only a few times. This rearrangement joins TRBV7-6 to TRBJ1-4, with TRBD1 matching 8 bases. This CDR3 contains 18 residues. V was clipped by 3 bases and J by 3 bases; unmatched bases: 12. The germline V gene encodes CDR1 SGHVS and CDR2 FNYEAQ. The CDR3 DNA is TGTGCCAGCAGCTTTTTCTCGGGGCAGGGGGCGTCTAATGAAAAACTGTTTTTT. This gives the protein CASSFFSGQGASNEKLFF.

The rearrangement uses TRBV7-2 and TRBJ1-1; 8 nucleotides align to TRBD1. From germline, CDR1 is SGHTA and CDR2 FQGNSA. Unmatched junction bases numbered 8, after V lost 5 bases and J lost 3 bases. The CDR3 length is 15 residues. DNA of the CDR3: TGTGCCAGCAGCAGAGAGGGACAGGCGGACACTGAAGCTTTCTTT. This translates into CASSREGQADTEAFF.

The chain uses TRBV14 and TRBJ1-4; D is unresolved. Between the trimmed V and J ends, which lost 4 bases and 5 bases, there was a span of 17 bases. The CDR3 runs 16 residues. Germline lookup yields CDR1 SGHDN and CDR2 FVKESK. The CDR3 loop is CASSPLTRLGNEKLFF. The CDR3 DNA sequence: TGTGCCAGCAGCCCCCTGACGCGGCTTGGGAATGAAAAACTGTTTTTT. The complete variable domain, with remaining parts taken from reference TRBV14 and TRBJ1-4, reads EAGVTQFPSHSVIEKGQTVTLRCDPISGHDNLYWYRRVMGKEIKFLLHFVKESKQDESGMPNNRFLAERTGGTYSTLKVQPAELEDSGVYFCASSPLTRLGNEKLFFGSGTQLSVL.

A note on this clone: An end of the junction differs from the germline gene, which may be a read error. The chain links TRBV7-9 to TRBJ1-2; 8 positions match TRBD1. There are 12 residues in the CDR3. The germline gives CDR1 SEHNR, CDR2 FQNEAQ (reference sequence). The CDR3 nucleotides are TGTTCCAGCAGCGATACAGGGGGTGGCTACACCTTC. Translated, it gives CSSSDTGGGYTF. Supplemented by reference TRBV7-9 and TRBJ1-2, the full variable domain reads DTGVSQNPRHKITKRGQNVTFRCDPISEHNRLYWYRQTLGQGPEFLTYFQNEAQLEKSRLLSDRFSAERPKGSFSTLEIQRTEQGDSAMYLCSSSDTGGGYTFGSGTRLTVV.

The V gene is TRBV15, the J gene TRBJ1-3, with D unresolved. Germline CDR1 reads LNHNV; CDR2 reads YYDKDF (reference sequence). CDR3 size: 19 residues. V lost 0 bases and J lost 0, with 18 bases in between. For the CDR3, the DNA is TGTGCCACCAGCAGAGATGGGCGGTACAGCGGCCCCTCTGGAAACACCATATATTTT. Its translation: CATSRDGRYSGPSGNTIYF. The whole variable domain, remainder taken from reference TRBV15 and TRBJ1-3, is DAMVIQNPRYQVTQFGKPVTLSCSQTLNHNVMYWYQQKSSQAPKLLFHYYDKDFNNEADTPDNFQSRRPNTSFCFLDIRSPGLGDTAMYLCATSRDGRYSGPSGNTIYFGEGSWLTVV.